Included here is one T cell receptor (beta chain) sequence, with context. This sample also contains other DNA sequences that code for the same CDR3. As processed by the authors: Reference gene primers were amplified, and this amplification served to estimate nucleated cell counts. Data came from immunoSEQ multiplex PCR; TCRdb stores just in-frame clones and leaves some out. D and trimming were read from the DNA, whereas the V and J calls and clone size are those reported in that table. The table records tens of thousands of clones, roughly 83% of them present only once. These data belong to a study of blood T cell repertoires in COVID-19. Study as a whole: Collection of acute and convalescent COVID-19 samples took place in the United States, Italy and Spain. Nucleic acid was either cDNA or gDNA, and it came from T cells, B-cell-depleted T cells, or PBMCs.

The CDR3 contains 13 residues. V was cut by 4 bases and J by 0 bases, with 9 bases left in between. Looked up from germline, CDR1 is SQVTM and CDR2 is ANQGSEA. V is TRBV29-1 and J is TRBJ1-1; TRBD1 might be the D (6 bases). This receptor was identified in a man older than 75 with active or convalescent COVID-19. Sample: peripheral blood. CDR3 sequence (DNA): TGCAGCGTTGGAGGACAGATGAACACTGAAGCTTTCTTT. This gives the protein CSVGGQMNTEAFF.